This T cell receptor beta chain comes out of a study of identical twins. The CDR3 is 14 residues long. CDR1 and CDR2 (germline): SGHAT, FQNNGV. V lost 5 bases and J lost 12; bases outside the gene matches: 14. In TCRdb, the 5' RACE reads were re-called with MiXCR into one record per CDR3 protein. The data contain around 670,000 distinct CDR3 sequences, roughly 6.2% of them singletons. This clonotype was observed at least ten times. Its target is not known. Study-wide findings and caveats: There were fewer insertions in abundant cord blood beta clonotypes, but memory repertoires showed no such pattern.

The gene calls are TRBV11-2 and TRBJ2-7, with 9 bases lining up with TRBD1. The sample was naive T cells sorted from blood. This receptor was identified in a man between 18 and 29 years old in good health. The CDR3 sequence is CASSPTPGQGLWYV. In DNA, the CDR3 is TGTGCCAGCAGCCCCACCCCGGGACAGGGACTCTGGTACGTC.